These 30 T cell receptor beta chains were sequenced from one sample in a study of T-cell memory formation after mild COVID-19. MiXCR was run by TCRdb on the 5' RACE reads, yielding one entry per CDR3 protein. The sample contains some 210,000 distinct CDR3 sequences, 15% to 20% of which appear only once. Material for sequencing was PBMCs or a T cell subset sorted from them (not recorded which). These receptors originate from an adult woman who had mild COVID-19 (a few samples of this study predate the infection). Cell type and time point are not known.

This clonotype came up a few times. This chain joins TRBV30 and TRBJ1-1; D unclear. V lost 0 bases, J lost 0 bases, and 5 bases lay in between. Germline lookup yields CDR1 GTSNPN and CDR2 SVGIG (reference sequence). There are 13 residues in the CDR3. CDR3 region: CAWSVDLNTEAFF. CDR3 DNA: TGTGCCTGGAGTGTAGACTTGAACACTGAAGCTTTCTTT.

The CDR3 reads CASSLVSGRVSYGYTF. The CDR3 region has the DNA TGTGCCAGCAGCTTAGTTTCGGGCAGGGTCTCCTATGGCTACACCTTC. The chain employs TRBV7-9 and TRBJ1-2, with a possible D match to TRBD1 (5 bases). Germline CDR1 is SEHNR and CDR2 is FQNEAQ (reference sequence). Trimming shortened V by 1 base and J by 4 bases, and 16 bases separated the two germline ends. This CDR3 has 16 amino acids.

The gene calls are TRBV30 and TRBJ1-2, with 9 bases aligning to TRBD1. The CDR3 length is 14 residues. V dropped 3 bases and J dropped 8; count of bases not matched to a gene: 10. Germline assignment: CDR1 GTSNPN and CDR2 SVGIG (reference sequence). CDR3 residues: CAWSPLGDRVGYTF. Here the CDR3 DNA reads TGTGCCTGGAGCCCCCTCGGGGACAGGGTAGGCTACACCTTC.

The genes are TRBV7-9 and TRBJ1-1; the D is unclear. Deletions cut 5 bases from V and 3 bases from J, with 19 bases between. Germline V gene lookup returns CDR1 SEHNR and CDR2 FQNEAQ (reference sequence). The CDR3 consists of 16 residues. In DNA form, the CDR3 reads TGTGCCAGCAGCGGTGAATACAGACGAATCTACACTGAAGCTTTCTTT. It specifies CASSGEYRRIYTEAFF.

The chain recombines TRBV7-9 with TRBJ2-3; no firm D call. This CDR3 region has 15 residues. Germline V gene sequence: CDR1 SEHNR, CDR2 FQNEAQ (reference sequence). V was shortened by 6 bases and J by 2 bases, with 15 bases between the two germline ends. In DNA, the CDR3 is TGTGCCAGCAGTCTCGCTCTAGAAGACACAGATACGCAGTATTTT. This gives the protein CASSLALEDTDTQYF.

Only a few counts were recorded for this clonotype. As DNA, the CDR3 is TGTGCCACCAGTGATGGAAAGGTCATCACCAAAAACATTCAGTACTTC. The encoded protein is CATSDGKVITKNIQYF. The J gene is TRBJ2-4, the V gene TRBV24-1; no reliable D call. The CDR3 is 16 amino acids. In germline, CDR1 is KGHDR, CDR2 SFDVKD. V was trimmed by 3 bases and J by 2 bases, leaving 13 bases between them.

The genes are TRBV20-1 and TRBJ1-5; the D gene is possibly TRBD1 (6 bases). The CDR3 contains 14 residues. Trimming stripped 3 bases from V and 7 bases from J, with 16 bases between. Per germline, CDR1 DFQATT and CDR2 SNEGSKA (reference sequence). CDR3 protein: CSASSYRAQQPQHF. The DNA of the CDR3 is TGCAGTGCTAGCAGTTACAGGGCGCAACAGCCCCAGCATTTT.

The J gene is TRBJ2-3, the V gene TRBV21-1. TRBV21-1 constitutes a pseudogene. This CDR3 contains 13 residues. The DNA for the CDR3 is TGTGCCAGCACCACCGCCACGTGGGATACGCAGTATTTT. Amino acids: CASTTATWDTQYF.

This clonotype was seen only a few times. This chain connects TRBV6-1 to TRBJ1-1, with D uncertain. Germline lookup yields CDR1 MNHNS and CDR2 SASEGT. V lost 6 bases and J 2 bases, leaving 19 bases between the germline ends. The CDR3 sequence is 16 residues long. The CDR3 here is CASRTARNQVNTEAFF. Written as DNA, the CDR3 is TGTGCCAGCAGGACCGCAAGAAACCAGGTAAACACTGAAGCTTTCTTT.

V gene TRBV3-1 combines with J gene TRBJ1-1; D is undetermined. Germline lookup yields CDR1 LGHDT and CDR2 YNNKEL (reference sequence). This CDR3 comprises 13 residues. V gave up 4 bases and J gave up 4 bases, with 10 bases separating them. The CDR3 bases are TGTGCCAGCAGCCCCGGACGGCCCACTGAAGCTTTCTTT. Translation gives CASSPGRPTEAFF.

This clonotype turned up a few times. CDR3 in DNA: TGCGCCAGCAGCCAAGATCATCGGCAGAGCTCTTATAATTCACCCCTCCACTTT. This translates into CASSQDHRQSSYNSPLHF. The chain links TRBV4-1 to TRBJ1-6, with unresolved D. Trimming cost V 0 bases and J 4 bases, with 16 bases left between them. Germline CDR1 is MGHRA and CDR2 is YSYEKL. This CDR3 spans 18 amino acids.

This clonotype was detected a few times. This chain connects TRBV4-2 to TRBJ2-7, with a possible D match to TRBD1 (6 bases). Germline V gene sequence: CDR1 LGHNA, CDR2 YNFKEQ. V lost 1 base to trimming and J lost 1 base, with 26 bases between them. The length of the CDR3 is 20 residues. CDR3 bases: TGTGCCAGCAGCCAAGGTCGGCCCTCCAGAACAGGGCTAAAATCCTACGAGCAGTACTTC. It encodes CASSQGRPSRTGLKSYEQYF.

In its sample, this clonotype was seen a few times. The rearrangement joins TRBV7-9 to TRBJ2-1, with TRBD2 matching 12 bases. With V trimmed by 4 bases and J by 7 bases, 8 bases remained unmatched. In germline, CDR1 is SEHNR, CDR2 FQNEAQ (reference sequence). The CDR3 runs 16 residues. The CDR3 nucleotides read TGTGCCAGCAGCTCAGACCGACTAGCGGGAGTTAATGAGCAGTTCTTC. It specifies CASSSDRLAGVNEQFF.

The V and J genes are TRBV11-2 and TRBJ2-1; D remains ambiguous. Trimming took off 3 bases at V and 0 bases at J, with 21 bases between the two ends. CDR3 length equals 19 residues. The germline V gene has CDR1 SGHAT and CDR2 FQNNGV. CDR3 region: CASSLLPVTKKSSYNEQFF. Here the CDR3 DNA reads TGTGCCAGCAGCTTGTTGCCGGTAACCAAGAAATCCTCCTACAATGAGCAGTTCTTC. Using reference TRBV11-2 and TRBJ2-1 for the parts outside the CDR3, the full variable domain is EAGVAQSPRYKIIEKRQSVAFWCNPISGHATLYWYQQILGQGPKLLIQFQNNGVVDDSQLPKDRFSAERLKGVDSTLKIQPAKLEDSAVYLCASSLLPVTKKSSYNEQFFGPGTRLTVL.

CDR3 bases: TGTGCCAGCAGCCGACTAGCGGGCATAGATACGCAGTATTTT. It yields the protein CASSRLAGIDTQYF. This chain joins TRBV7-3 and TRBJ2-3; 10 positions match TRBD2. The V and J ends lost 5 bases and 5 bases, in that order; junction bases with no gene match: 4. CDR3 length equals 14 residues. Per the germline V gene, CDR1 is SGHTA and CDR2 is FQGTGA.

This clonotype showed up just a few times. CDR3 in amino acids: CASSPRTVSYEQYF. As DNA, the CDR3 is TGTGCCAGCAGCCCCCGGACAGTCTCCTACGAGCAGTACTTC. The rearrangement links TRBV14 to TRBJ2-7; D is perhaps TRBD1 (6 bases). CDR3 size: 14 residues. Germline loops: CDR1 SGHDN, CDR2 FVKESK. Between the trimmed V and J ends, which lost 4 bases and 0 bases, there was a span of 10 bases.

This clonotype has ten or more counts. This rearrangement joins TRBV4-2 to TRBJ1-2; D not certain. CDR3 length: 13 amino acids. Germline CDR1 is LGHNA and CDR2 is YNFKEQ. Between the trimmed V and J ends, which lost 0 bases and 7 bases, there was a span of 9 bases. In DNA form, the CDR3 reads TGTGCCAGCAGCCAAGATATTCTCGTTGGCTACACCTTC. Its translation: CASSQDILVGYTF.

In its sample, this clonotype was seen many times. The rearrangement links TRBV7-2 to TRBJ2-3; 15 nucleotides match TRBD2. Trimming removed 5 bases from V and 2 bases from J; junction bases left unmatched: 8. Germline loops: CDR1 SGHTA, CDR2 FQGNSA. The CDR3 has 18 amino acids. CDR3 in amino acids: CASSPLGLAGGPTDTQYF. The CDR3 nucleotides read TGTGCCAGCAGCCCCTTGGGACTAGCGGGAGGACCCACAGATACGCAGTATTTT.

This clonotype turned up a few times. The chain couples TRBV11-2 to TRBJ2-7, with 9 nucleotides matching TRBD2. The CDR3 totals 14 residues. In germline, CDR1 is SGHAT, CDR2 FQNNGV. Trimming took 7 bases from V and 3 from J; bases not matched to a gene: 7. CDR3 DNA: TGTGCCAGCACGGGAAGCGGGGGGATCTACGAGCAGTACTTC. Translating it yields CASTGSGGIYEQYF.

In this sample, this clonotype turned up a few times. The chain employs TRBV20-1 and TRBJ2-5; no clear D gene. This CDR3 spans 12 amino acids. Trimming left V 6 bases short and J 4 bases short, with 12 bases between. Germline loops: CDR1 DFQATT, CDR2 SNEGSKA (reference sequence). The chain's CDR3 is CSASRVRETQYF. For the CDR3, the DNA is TGCAGTGCCAGCCGGGTGCGAGAGACCCAGTACTTC.

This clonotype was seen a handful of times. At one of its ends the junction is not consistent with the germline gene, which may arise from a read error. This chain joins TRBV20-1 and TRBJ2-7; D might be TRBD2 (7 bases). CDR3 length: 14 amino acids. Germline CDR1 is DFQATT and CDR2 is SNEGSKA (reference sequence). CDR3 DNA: TGCAGTGCTAGAGGGGGGGGCAGGGGTCCCCTCCAGCACTTC. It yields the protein CSARGGGRGPLQHF.

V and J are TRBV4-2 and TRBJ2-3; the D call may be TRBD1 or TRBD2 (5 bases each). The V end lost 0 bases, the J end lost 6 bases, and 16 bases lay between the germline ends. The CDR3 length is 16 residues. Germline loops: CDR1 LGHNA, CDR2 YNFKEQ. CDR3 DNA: TGTGCCAGCAGCCAAGATATGACGGGACGGGTGGATACGCAGTATTTT. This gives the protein CASSQDMTGRVDTQYF.

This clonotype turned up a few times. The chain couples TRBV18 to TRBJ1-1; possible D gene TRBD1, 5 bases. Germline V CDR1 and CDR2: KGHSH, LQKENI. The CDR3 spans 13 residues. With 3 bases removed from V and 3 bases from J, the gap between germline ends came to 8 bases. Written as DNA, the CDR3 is TGTGCCAGCTCACCCCAGGGAGACACTGAAGCTTTCTTT. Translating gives CASSPQGDTEAFF.

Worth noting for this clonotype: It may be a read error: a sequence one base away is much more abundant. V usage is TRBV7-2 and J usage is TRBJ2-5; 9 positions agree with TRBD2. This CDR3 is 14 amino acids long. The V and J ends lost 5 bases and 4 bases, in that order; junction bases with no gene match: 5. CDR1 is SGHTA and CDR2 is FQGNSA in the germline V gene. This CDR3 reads CASSTGTSRETQYF. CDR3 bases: TGTGCCAGCAGCACAGGGACTAGCAGAGAGACCCAGTACTTC.

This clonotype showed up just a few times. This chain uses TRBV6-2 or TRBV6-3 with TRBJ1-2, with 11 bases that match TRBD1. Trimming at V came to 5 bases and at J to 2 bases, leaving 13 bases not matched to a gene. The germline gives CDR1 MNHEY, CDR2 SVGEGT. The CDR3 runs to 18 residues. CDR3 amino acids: CASSTLRTGGASNYGYTF. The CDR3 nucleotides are TGTGCCAGCAGTACCCTCCGGACAGGGGGCGCATCCAACTATGGCTACACCTTC.

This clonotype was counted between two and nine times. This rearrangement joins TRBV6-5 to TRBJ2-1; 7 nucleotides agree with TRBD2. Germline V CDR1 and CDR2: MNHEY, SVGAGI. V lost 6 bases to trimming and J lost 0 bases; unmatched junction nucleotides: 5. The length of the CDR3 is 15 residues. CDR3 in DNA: TGTGCCAGCAGAAGTCGCGGGGGCTCCTACAATGAGCAGTTCTTC. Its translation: CASRSRGGSYNEQFF.

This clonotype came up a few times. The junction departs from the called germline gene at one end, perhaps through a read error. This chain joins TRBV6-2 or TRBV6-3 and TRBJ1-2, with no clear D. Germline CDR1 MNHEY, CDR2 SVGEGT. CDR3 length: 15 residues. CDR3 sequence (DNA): TGTGCCAGCAGTAACTCCTTAGACGCCTTGGGGGGCTACACCTTC. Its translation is CASSNSLDALGGYTF.

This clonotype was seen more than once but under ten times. The chain's CDR3 is CASSQAFAGGYAEQYF. The CDR3 DNA sequence: TGCGCCAGCAGCCAGGCCTTCGCAGGGGGCTACGCGGAGCAGTACTTC. The chain joins TRBV4-1 to TRBJ2-7; 8 positions match TRBD1. The germline gives CDR1 MGHRA, CDR2 YSYEKL. V lost 3 bases, J lost 7 bases, and 14 bases stayed unmatched. This CDR3 is built from 16 residues.

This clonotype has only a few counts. The CDR3 DNA reads as TGCGCCAGCCGAGTTAGCGGGGGTCTCAATGAGCAGTTCTTC. Translation gives CASRVSGGLNEQFF. The chain has TRBV5-1 and TRBJ2-1; 9 nucleotides align to TRBD2. Germline CDR1 reads SGHRS; CDR2 reads YFSETQ. Trimming removed 7 bases from V and 6 bases from J; junction bases left unmatched: 8. The CDR3 totals 14 residues.

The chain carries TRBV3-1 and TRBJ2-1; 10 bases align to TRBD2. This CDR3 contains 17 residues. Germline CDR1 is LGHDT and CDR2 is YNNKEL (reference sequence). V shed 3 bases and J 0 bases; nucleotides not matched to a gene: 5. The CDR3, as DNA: TGTGCCAGCAGCCACTTGGGACTAGCGTACTCCTACAATGAGCAGTTCTTC. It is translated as CASSHLGLAYSYNEQFF.